The 16 T cell receptor beta chains below come from one sample, sequenced in a study of blood T cell repertoires in COVID-19 (dated by TCRdb to 2018 to 2020). The library was produced with the immunoSEQ multiplex PCR assay. The clones in this table, taken by TCRdb from immuneACCESS, are in-frame only. Not every clone is retained; where verified, under half of the shortfall comes from an unresolved V gene, and the cause of the rest is unknown. This sample has under 70,000 clones in its table, and roughly 75% of those were observed once. More than 9.5% of the sample rests with the top ten. The sequenced sample consisted of peripheral blood. All receptors derive from a human donor in a cohort sampled during active COVID-19.

The rearrangement uses TRBV28 and TRBJ2-7; no clear D. The germline CDR1 and CDR2 sequences are MDHEN and SYDVKM. The CDR3 length is 11 residues. The ends were cut back, 6 bases at V and 3 bases at J, with 6 bases in the middle. The CDR3 DNA is TGTGCCAGCAGGAGGATCTACGAGCAGTACTTC. Its translation is CASRRIYEQYF.

V gene TRBV19 combines with J gene TRBJ2-7; D remains ambiguous. Germline V gives CDR1 LNHDA, CDR2 SQIVND (reference sequence). The V gene lost 4 bases and the J gene lost 2 bases, with 12 bases spanning the gap. The CDR3 loop spans 14 amino acids. The CDR3 nucleotides read TGTGCCAGTAGTACCCGAGCGTCCGCCTACGAGCAGTACTTC. Amino acids: CASSTRASAYEQYF.

The V and J genes are TRBV6-1 and TRBJ1-5; no clear D. Germline loops: CDR1 MNHNS, CDR2 SASEGT. The CDR3 length is 13 residues. Trimming stripped 1 base from V and 4 bases from J, with 5 bases between. This CDR3 is CASSEGRNQPQHF. CDR3 sequence (DNA): TGTGCCAGCAGTGAAGGGAGAAATCAGCCCCAGCATTTT.

CDR3 bases: TGCGCCAGCCGAGGACAGGCGAACACTGAAGCTTTCTTT. As protein: CASRGQANTEAFF. This rearrangement joins TRBV10-2 to TRBJ1-1, with 7 positions matching TRBD1. The CDR3 extends over 13 amino acids. The V segment lost 8 bases and the J segment 1 base; nucleotides outside the gene matches: 4. The V gene's germline CDR1 is WSHSY and CDR2 SAAADI.

This clone has a single count. CDR3 DNA sequence: TGTGCCTGGAGTGTTGCCAGACTCTCTGGAAACACCATATATTTT. Encoded protein: CAWSVARLSGNTIYF. This chain links TRBV30 with TRBJ1-3; D remains ambiguous. The CDR3 spans 15 residues. Trimming took 0 bases from V and 0 from J, leaving 9 bases between them. Per the germline V gene, CDR1 is GTSNPN and CDR2 is SVGIG (reference sequence).

The chain recombines TRBV5-6 with TRBJ1-4; 7 bases are a match to TRBD1. Germline CDR1 reads SGHDT; CDR2 reads YYEEEE. The CDR3 totals 18 residues. The trim removed 3 bases at V and 6 bases at J, leaving 17 bases unmatched. CDR3 in DNA: TGTGCCAGCAGCTACGGGACAGCGGCCTTGAACCGTTATGAAAAACTGTTTTTT. The encoded protein is CASSYGTAALNRYEKLFF.

J is TRBJ2-5 and V is TRBV5-4; TRBD2 matches at 10 bases. The CDR3 consists of 17 residues. With V trimmed by 1 base and J by 4 bases, 10 bases remained unmatched. Germline V CDR1 and CDR2: SGHNT, YYREEE (reference sequence). CDR3 protein: CASSLPGASGRGETQYF. The CDR3 DNA sequence: TGTGCCAGCAGCTTGCCCGGGGCCAGCGGGAGGGGAGAGACCCAGTACTTC.

This chain uses TRBV6-2 or TRBV6-3 with TRBJ2-2; TRBD2 matches 7 bases. The J segment lost 4 bases and the V segment lost 5 bases, leaving 10 bases of the junction unmatched. CDR1 MNHEY and CDR2 SVGEGT come from the germline V gene. The CDR3 is made up of 16 amino acids. The CDR3, as DNA: TGTGCCAGCAGTACATCTAGCGGAGCCCCCACCGGGGAGCTGTTTTTT. This sequence encodes CASSTSSGAPTGELFF.

The genes are TRBV10-1 and TRBJ2-7, with 7 bases fitting TRBD2. Germline CDR1 is WNHNN and CDR2 is SYGVQD (reference sequence). The V segment lost 4 bases and the J segment 3 bases; nucleotides outside the gene matches: 6. The CDR3 sequence is 14 residues long. The CDR3 DNA reads TGCGCCAGCAGTGCGGAGCGGGACGACTACGAGCAGTACTTC. It is translated as CASSAERDDYEQYF.

The chain links TRBV28 to TRBJ1-1; 7 bases are a match to TRBD1. The V gene end was trimmed by 5 bases and the J gene end by 2 bases; junction bases not matched to a gene: 8. Germline CDR1 is MDHEN and CDR2 is SYDVKM. The CDR3 is 15 amino acids. CDR3 coding DNA: TGTGCCAGCAGTCCACGTGGACAGGCAAACACTGAAGCTTTCTTT. Translating gives CASSPRGQANTEAFF.

In this sample, this clone turned up a few times. The chain combines TRBV6-5 with TRBJ2-7; D call uncertain. With 7 bases removed from V and 7 bases from J, the gap between germline ends came to 14 bases. Per germline, CDR1 MNHEY and CDR2 SVGAGI. The CDR3 runs to 12 residues. The CDR3 DNA reads as TGTGCCAGCAATTTTTTAGAGCTAGAGCAGTACTTC. Amino acid sequence: CASNFLELEQYF.

V gene TRBV6-5 combines with J gene TRBJ2-7, with D tentatively TRBD1 (5 bases). Germline lookup yields CDR1 MNHEY and CDR2 SVGAGI. V was clipped by 5 bases and J by 2 bases, with 13 bases between them. CDR3 length: 14 amino acids. CDR3 nucleotides: TGTGCCAGCAGTCCCCCAGGGCGGCCCTACGAGCAGTACTTC. The encoded protein is CASSPPGRPYEQYF.

The chain couples TRBV5-1 to TRBJ1-2, with TRBD1 matching over 11 bases. CDR1 and CDR2 from the germline V gene are SGHRS and YFSETQ. CDR3 length: 14 amino acids. Trimming took 4 bases from V and 5 from J; bases not matched to a gene: 4. The CDR3 DNA reads TGCGCCAGCAGCCCTGGGGACAGGGGGTATGGCTACACCTTC. It encodes CASSPGDRGYGYTF.

The chain recombines TRBV15 with TRBJ2-7, with D tentatively TRBD2 (6 bases). With 6 bases removed from V and 0 bases from J, the gap between germline ends came to 12 bases. Germline loops: CDR1 LNHNV, CDR2 YYDKDF (reference sequence). CDR3 length equals 14 residues. The CDR3 sequence is CATSNGGDSYEQYF. The CDR3 DNA follows: TGTGCCACCAGTAACGGAGGGGACTCCTACGAGCAGTACTTC.

The chain links TRBV6-2 or TRBV6-3 to TRBJ1-2, with D maybe TRBD1 (6 bases). This CDR3 region has 15 residues. Trimming took 5 bases from V and 4 from J, leaving 17 bases between them. Germline CDR1 reads MNHEY; CDR2 reads SVGEGT. This chain's CDR3 is CASSPLGQKVYGYTF. CDR3 sequence (DNA): TGTGCCAGCAGTCCCCTTGGACAGAAAGTCTATGGCTACACCTTC.

A few counts support this clone. J is TRBJ1-6 and V is TRBV3-1 (or the pseudogene TRBV3-2), with 8 bases matching TRBD1. Looked up from germline, CDR1 is LGHDT and CDR2 is YNNKEL (reference sequence). This CDR3 is built from 15 residues. The V and J ends lost 1 base and 8 bases, in that order; junction bases with no gene match: 4. The CDR3 sequence is CASSQGTGNDSPLHF. The CDR3, as DNA: TGTGCCAGCAGCCAAGGGACAGGGAACGATTCACCCCTCCACTTT.